One TCR beta chain is described in this entry. This clonotype turned up a few times. No antigen is known for it. Base qualities are missing; no much larger clone stands one base away. The data belong to a study of response to subunit inactivated influenza vaccine (dated by TCRdb to the late 2010s). With regard to the full study: To follow how T cells responded to a trivalent subunit inactivated influenza vaccine, the researchers relied on deep quantitative profiling of the T cell receptor repertoire. Summary of the overall study and its limitations: It was suggested by the authors that each seasonal influenza vaccination may recruit only a limited number of new T cells.

Library preparation used RT-PCR. Sequencing used an Illumina HiSeq 2500. TCRdb redid the processing of the public reads, applying fastp at Q25 and MiXCR, and retained in-frame beta chains. Each entry is one CDR3 protein sequence, shown with its most common DNA and genes. The sample table contains approximately 680,000 distinct CDR3 sequences; only one count was recorded for 15% to 18% of them. Of the sample, under 14% falls within the top ten clones. The sample was PBMCs from blood, taken approximately 12 days after vaccination. This sequence originates from a man aged 50 or older who received an inactivated influenza vaccine. Donor details come from another sample of the same person, matched by shared clones.

The nucleotide sequence reads as follows: TGCGCCAGCAGCTTTAGGCAGAGTAAAAACACTGAAGCTTTCTTT. This encodes CASSFRQSKNTEAFF. The chain was built from TRBV5-1 and TRBJ1-1; the D gene cannot be named for sure. CDR1 and CDR2, looked up from the germline V gene, are SGHRS and YFSETQ. A distance of 13 bases separates the germline ends of V and J, which lose 2 bases and 2 bases respectively. The CDR3 has 15 amino acids, counting the end cysteine and phenylalanine. Here the CDR3 DNA is all that survives: 45 bases in frame from base 1.